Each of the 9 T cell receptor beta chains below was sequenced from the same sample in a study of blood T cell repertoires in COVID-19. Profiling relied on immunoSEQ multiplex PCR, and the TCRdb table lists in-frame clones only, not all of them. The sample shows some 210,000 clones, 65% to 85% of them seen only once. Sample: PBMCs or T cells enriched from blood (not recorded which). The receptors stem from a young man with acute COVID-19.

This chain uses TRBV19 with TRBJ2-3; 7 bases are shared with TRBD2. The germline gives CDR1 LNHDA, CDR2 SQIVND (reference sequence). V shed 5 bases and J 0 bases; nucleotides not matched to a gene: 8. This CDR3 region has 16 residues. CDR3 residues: CASSLTGGRSTDTQYF. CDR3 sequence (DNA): TGTGCCAGTAGTCTCACGGGGGGTCGCAGCACAGATACGCAGTATTTT.

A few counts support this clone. CDR3 region: CASRGRQTQYF. As DNA, the CDR3 is TGTGCCAGCAGGGGGCGGCAGACCCAGTACTTC. This chain joins TRBV2 and TRBJ2-5, with D perhaps TRBD1 (5 bases). The CDR3 length is 11 residues. The V gene's germline CDR1 is SNHLY and CDR2 FYNNEI. V lost 6 bases to trimming and J lost 6 bases, with 8 bases between them.

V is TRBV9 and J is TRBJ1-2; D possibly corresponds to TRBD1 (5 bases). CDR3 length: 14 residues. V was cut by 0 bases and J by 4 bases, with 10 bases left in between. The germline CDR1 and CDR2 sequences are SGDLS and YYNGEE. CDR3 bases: TGTGCCAGCAGCGTAGCGGGGGATGGCTATGGCTACACCTTC. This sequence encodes CASSVAGDGYGYTF.

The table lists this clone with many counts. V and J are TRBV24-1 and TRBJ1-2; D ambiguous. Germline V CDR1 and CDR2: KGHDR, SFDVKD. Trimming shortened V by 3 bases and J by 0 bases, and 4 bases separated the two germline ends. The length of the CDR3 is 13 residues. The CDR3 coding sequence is TGTGCCACCAGTGATGGCACTAACTATGGCTACACCTTC. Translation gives CATSDGTNYGYTF.

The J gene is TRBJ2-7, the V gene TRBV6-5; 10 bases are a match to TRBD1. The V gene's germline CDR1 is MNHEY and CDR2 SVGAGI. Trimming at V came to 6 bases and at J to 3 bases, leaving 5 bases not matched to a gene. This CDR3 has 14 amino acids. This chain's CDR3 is CASRQDRGLYEQYF. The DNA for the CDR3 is TGTGCCAGCAGACAAGACAGGGGGCTCTACGAGCAGTACTTC.

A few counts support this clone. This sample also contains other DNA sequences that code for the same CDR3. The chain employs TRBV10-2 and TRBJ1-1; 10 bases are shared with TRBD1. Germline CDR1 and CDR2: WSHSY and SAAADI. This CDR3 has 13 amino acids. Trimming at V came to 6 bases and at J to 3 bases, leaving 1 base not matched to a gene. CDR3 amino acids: CASRDRGYTEAFF. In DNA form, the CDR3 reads TGCGCCAGCAGGGACAGGGGGTACACTGAAGCTTTCTTT.

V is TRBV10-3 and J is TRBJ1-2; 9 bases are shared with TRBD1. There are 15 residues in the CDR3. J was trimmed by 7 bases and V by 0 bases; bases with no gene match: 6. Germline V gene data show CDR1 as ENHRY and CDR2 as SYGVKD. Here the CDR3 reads CAISESTGGSRGYTF. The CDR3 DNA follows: TGTGCCATCAGTGAGTCAACAGGGGGCTCTCGTGGCTACACCTTC.

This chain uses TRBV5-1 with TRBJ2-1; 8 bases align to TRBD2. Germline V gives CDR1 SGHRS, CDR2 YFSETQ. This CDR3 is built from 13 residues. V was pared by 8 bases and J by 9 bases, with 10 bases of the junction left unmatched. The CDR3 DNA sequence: TGCGCCAGTGGTACGGGACTAGTACCTGAGCAGTTCTTC. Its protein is CASGTGLVPEQFF.

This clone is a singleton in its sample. DNA for the CDR3: TGTGCCAGCAGCGTAGAACGGGGGCGGGGGCCCGGGGAGCTGTTTTTT. Its protein is CASSVERGRGPGELFF. The J gene is TRBJ2-2, the V gene TRBV9; tentatively, D is TRBD2 (7 bases). CDR1 SGDLS and CDR2 YYNGEE come from the germline V gene. V was cut by 0 bases and J by 6 bases, with 15 bases left in between. The CDR3 length is 16 residues.